Below are 2 T cell receptor beta chains sequenced from a single sample in a study of STAT5B mutations in CD4+ large granular lymphocyte leukemia. Sequencing used immunoSEQ multiplex PCR; TCRdb keeps in-frame clones, though not all of them. The sample shows roughly 30,000 clones, around 72% of them seen only once. The specimen was CD4+ T cells from blood buffy coats. Receptor source: a human donor in good health.

CDR3 DNA sequence: TGTGCCAGCAGCTTAGGGTTGGGCAATCAGCCCCAGCATTTT. This encodes CASSLGLGNQPQHF. The rearrangement links TRBV7-2 to TRBJ1-5, with unresolved D. The CDR3 is made up of 14 amino acids. Trimming took off 1 base at V and 2 bases at J, with 6 bases between the two ends. Germline V gene lookup returns CDR1 SGHTA and CDR2 FQGNSA.

This chain joins TRBV7-2 and TRBJ2-7, with TRBD1 matching 11 bases. There are 15 residues in the CDR3. Germline CDR1 SGHTA, CDR2 FQGNSA. Trimming at V came to 1 base and at J to 6 bases, leaving 5 bases not matched to a gene. Here the CDR3 DNA reads TGTGCCAGCAGCTTAGTGGGACAGGGGGGTTTCGAGCAGTACTTC. As protein: CASSLVGQGGFEQYF.